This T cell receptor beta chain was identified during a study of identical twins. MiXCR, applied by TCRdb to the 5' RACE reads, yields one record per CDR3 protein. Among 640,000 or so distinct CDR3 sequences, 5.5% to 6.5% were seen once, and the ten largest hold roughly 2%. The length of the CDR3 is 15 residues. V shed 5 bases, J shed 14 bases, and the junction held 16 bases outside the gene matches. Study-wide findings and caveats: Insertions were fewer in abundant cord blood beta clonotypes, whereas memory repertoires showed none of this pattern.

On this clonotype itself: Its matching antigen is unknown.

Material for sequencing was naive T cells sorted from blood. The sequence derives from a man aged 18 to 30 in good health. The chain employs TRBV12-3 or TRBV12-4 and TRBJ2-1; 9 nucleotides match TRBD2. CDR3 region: CASSLRPSGIRSKFF. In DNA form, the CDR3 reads TGTGCCAGCAGTCTCAGGCCTAGCGGGATCCGAAGCAAGTTCTTC.